The next 14 T cell receptor beta chains were all read from a single sample in a study of response to subunit inactivated influenza vaccine. TCRdb analysed the RT-PCR reads with MiXCR anew, one entry per CDR3 protein. The sample consists of roughly 550,000 distinct CDR3 sequences, less than 25% of them appearing once. This sample also appeared in a second study, on T cells expressing NK-cell markers. That source adds: UMIs were included in TCR beta cDNA generated by 5'RACE template switching.

Sequencing was performed on CD4+ T cells sorted from PBMCs, taken 12 days after vaccination. All receptors come from a middle-aged man who received an inactivated influenza vaccine.

This clonotype was found many times. Here the CDR3 DNA reads TGCGCCAGCAGCCTTGGGACAGGGGTCACCGGGGAGCTGTTTTTT. This translates into CASSLGTGVTGELFF. V is TRBV5-1 and J is TRBJ2-2, with 10 bases lining up with TRBD1. The V gene's germline CDR1 is SGHRS and CDR2 YFSETQ. This CDR3 is 15 amino acids long. V was pared by 4 bases and J by 4 bases, with 4 bases of the junction left unmatched.

The chain joins TRBV7-2 to TRBJ1-2, with D perhaps matching TRBD1 (6 bases). Germline CDR1 and CDR2: SGHTA and FQGNSA. This CDR3 is built from 15 residues. V shed 2 bases and J shed 2 bases, with 12 bases lying between them. In nucleotides, the CDR3 is TGTGCCAGCAGCTTAATGGACAGTACCAACTATGGCTACACCTTC. Its protein product is CASSLMDSTNYGYTF.

This clonotype was detected a few times. The chain employs TRBV27 and TRBJ1-5; tentative D call: TRBD1 (5 bases). The CDR3 has 14 residues. Germline loops: CDR1 MNHEY, CDR2 SMNVEV (reference sequence). V was cut by 6 bases and J by 5 bases, with 14 bases left in between. CDR3 residues: CASRKIGGHQPQHF. In DNA form, the CDR3 reads TGTGCCAGCAGGAAAATTGGGGGTCATCAGCCCCAGCATTTT.

V usage is TRBV20-1 and J usage is TRBJ2-5, with TRBD2 identical over 10 bases. The CDR3 sequence is 16 residues long. The germline gives CDR1 DFQATT, CDR2 SNEGSKA (reference sequence). Trimming took 0 bases from V and 4 from J; bases not matched to a gene: 8. CDR3 loop: CSAREPSGRGGETQYF. DNA for the CDR3: TGCAGTGCTAGAGAACCTAGCGGGAGAGGGGGAGAGACCCAGTACTTC.

This clonotype has just a few counts. The chain employs TRBV11-3 and TRBJ2-3, with D perhaps matching TRBD1 (5 bases). CDR3 size: 14 residues. The germline V gene has CDR1 SGHNT and CDR2 YENEEA. V was cut by 6 bases and J by 4 bases, with 14 bases left in between. The CDR3 DNA follows: TGTGCCAGCAGTCAGGGCTCTGCCGCAGATACGCAGTATTTT. Its translation: CASSQGSAADTQYF.

This clonotype has only one observation. The chain recombines TRBV7-2 with TRBJ1-1, with 8 bases that match TRBD1. The germline CDR1 and CDR2 sequences are SGHTA and FQGNSA. There are 15 residues in the CDR3. Trimming at V came to 3 bases and at J to 0 bases, leaving 3 bases not matched to a gene. CDR3 sequence: CASSFSGQVNTEAFF. The CDR3 coding sequence is TGTGCCAGCAGCTTTTCGGGACAGGTGAACACTGAAGCTTTCTTT.

The V gene is TRBV4-3, the J gene TRBJ2-3; 7 bases agree with TRBD2. The CDR3 covers 17 residues. Trimming removed 1 base from V and 2 bases from J; junction bases left unmatched: 9. Germline CDR1 and CDR2: LGHNA and YSLEER. The CDR3 is CASSQANAGEPTDTQYF. CDR3 nucleotide sequence: TGCGCCAGCAGCCAAGCGAATGCGGGAGAGCCCACAGATACGCAGTATTTT.

This rearrangement joins TRBV2 to TRBJ2-5; the D is unclear. The germline CDR1 and CDR2 sequences are SNHLY and FYNNEI. Trimming left V 2 bases short and J 0 bases short, with 7 bases between. The CDR3 is made up of 14 amino acids. The CDR3 reads CASSERRNQETQYF. DNA for the CDR3: TGTGCCAGCAGTGAACGGCGAAACCAAGAGACCCAGTACTTC.

This chain links TRBV10-3 with TRBJ2-7, with TRBD1 matching 9 bases. CDR3 length equals 13 residues. The V segment lost 6 bases and the J segment 8 bases; nucleotides outside the gene matches: 8. Germline CDR1 is ENHRY and CDR2 is SYGVKD. As DNA, the CDR3 is TGTGCCATCAGCTCCAGGACAGGGGAACAGCAGTACTTC. Translating it yields CAISSRTGEQQYF.

This chain links TRBV5-1 with TRBJ2-3; 7 bases line up with TRBD2. Looked up from germline, CDR1 is SGHRS and CDR2 is YFSETQ. The CDR3 has 17 residues. V was clipped by 0 bases and J by 7 bases; unmatched bases: 14. CDR3 in DNA: TGCGCCAGCAGCTTGGAGGCGTTAGCGGGTCCTCAGAATACGCAGTATTTT. Protein: CASSLEALAGPQNTQYF.

This clonotype showed up many times. V is TRBV11-1 and J is TRBJ2-2; 7 bases agree with TRBD1. Looked up from germline, CDR1 is SGHAT and CDR2 is FQDESV (reference sequence). Germline trimming cut 5 bases from V and 4 bases from J; bases unmatched to any gene: 7. The CDR3 is made up of 15 amino acids. CDR3 region: CASSPRGFGTGELFF. The DNA for the CDR3 is TGTGCCAGCAGCCCCAGGGGGTTCGGCACCGGGGAGCTGTTTTTT.

This clonotype was seen many times. The rearrangement joins TRBV20-1 to TRBJ2-7; TRBD2 matches 8 bases. The CDR3 runs to 14 residues. J was trimmed by 3 bases and V by 0 bases; bases with no gene match: 4. CDR1 is DFQATT, CDR2 SNEGSKA, per germline (reference sequence). CDR3 sequence (DNA): TGCAGTGCTAGAGATCTTAGCGGGAACTACGAGCAGTACTTC. Amino acid sequence: CSARDLSGNYEQYF.

The chain is built from TRBV5-1 and TRBJ2-5, with D uncertain. V lost 5 bases to trimming and J lost 0 bases, with 14 bases between them. Germline V gene sequence: CDR1 SGHRS, CDR2 YFSETQ. CDR3 length: 15 amino acids. The CDR3 DNA sequence: TGCGCCAGCAGGCGTCTTTACGACAACCAAGAGACCCAGTACTTC. Its protein is CASRRLYDNQETQYF.

This chain uses TRBV7-9 with TRBJ2-1; 8 nucleotides line up with TRBD2. Germline CDR1 reads SEHNR; CDR2 reads FQNEAQ (reference sequence). The junction had 8 bases not matched to a gene; V was cut back by 3 bases and J by 10 bases. CDR3 length: 14 amino acids. Written as DNA, the CDR3 is TGTGCCAGCAGCTTGAAACTAGCGGTGGGAGAGCAGTTCTTC. Translated, it gives CASSLKLAVGEQFF.